These 30 T cell receptor beta chains were all obtained from the same sample, sequenced in a study of T cells in Graves' hyperthyroidism and ophthalmopathy. Amplified TCR beta CDR3 regions came from RNA transcripts. Primed by the HTBI set, a first-round RT-PCR was run on the TCR CDR3. TCRdb re-called the multiplex PCR reads through MiXCR, storing one row per CDR3 protein. The sample lists 20,000 to 30,000 distinct CDR3 sequences, approximately 49% occurring once. Sequenced input: blood. The origin of the receptors is a woman between 40 and 50 years old with Graves' hyperthyroidism that later progressed to Graves' ophthalmopathy.

By share of the sample, this clonotype is medium-sized. DNA for the CDR3: TGTGCCAGCAGTGAAGTACTAGCGGGACGGGAGCAGTTCTTC. This encodes CASSEVLAGREQFF. The genes are TRBV2 and TRBJ2-1; 10 bases line up with TRBD2. V trimming: 1 base; J trimming: 10 bases; junction bases outside the gene matches: 4. The CDR3 has 14 amino acids. The germline V gene encodes CDR1 SNHLY and CDR2 FYNNEI.

There are many counts of this clonotype. This clone may be a read error of a much larger clone one base away. This chain connects TRBV5-1 to TRBJ1-1; D may be TRBD1 (5 bases). V shed 0 bases and J shed 8 bases, with 17 bases lying between them. CDR3 size: 15 residues. The germline CDR1 and CDR2 sequences are SGHRS and YFSETQ. CDR3 nucleotide sequence: TGCGCCAGCAGCTTGGGGGGCAAGGGGTGGGAGGAAGCTTTCTTT. As protein: CASSLGGKGWEEAFF. The entire variable domain, with the rest obtained from reference TRBV5-1 and TRBJ1-1, is as follows: KAGVTQTPRYLIKTRGQQVTLSCSPISGHRSVSWYQQTPGQGLQFLFEYFSETQRNKGNFPGRFSGRQFSNSRSEMNVSTLELGDSALYLCASSLGGKGWEEAFFGQGTRLTVV.

The CDR3 DNA is TGTGCCATCACCGGACAGGGGGCAGATACGCAGTATTTT. Protein product: CAITGQGADTQYF. J is TRBJ2-3 and V is TRBV10-3, with TRBD1 matching over 10 bases. Germline CDR1 and CDR2: ENHRY and SYGVKD. The length of the CDR3 is 13 residues. The junction had 2 bases not matched to a gene; V was cut back by 7 bases and J by 4 bases.

The chain links TRBV2 to TRBJ1-4, with D maybe TRBD1 (6 bases). This CDR3 contains 15 residues. The V and J ends lost 7 bases and 5 bases respectively, with 17 bases between them. The germline CDR1 and CDR2 sequences are SNHLY and FYNNEI. DNA of the CDR3: TGTGCCAGCACGGTCGGAAGGGGGAGGAATGAAAAACTGTTTTTT. It is translated as CASTVGRGRNEKLFF.

On this clonotype: One junction end does not reproduce the germline sequence, and a read error may be involved. The CDR3: CSARGGQQMWGGSPLHF. For the CDR3, the DNA is TGTAGTGCCAGGGGGGGACAGCAAATGTGGGGAGGTTCACCCCTCCACTTT. The chain uses TRBV20-1 and TRBJ1-6; 7 bases fit TRBD1. The CDR3 covers 17 residues. CDR1 is DFQATT, CDR2 SNEGSKA, per germline (reference sequence).

This clonotype was recorded at least ten times. The chain couples TRBV19 to TRBJ2-1, with 9 bases identical to TRBD1. Germline V lookup: CDR1 LNHDA, CDR2 SQIVND (reference sequence). The trim removed 3 bases at V and 1 base at J, leaving 1 base unmatched. The CDR3 consists of 15 residues. The CDR3 loop is CASSIGQGSYNEQFF. The DNA of the CDR3 is TGTGCCAGTAGTATTGGACAGGGGTCCTACAATGAGCAGTTCTTC. Combining the CDR3 with reference TRBV19 and TRBJ2-1 gives the whole variable domain DGGITQSPKYLFRKEGQNVTLSCEQNLNHDAMYWYRQDPGQGLRLIYYSQIVNDFQKGDIAEGYSVSREKKESFPLTVTSAQKNPTAFYLCASSIGQGSYNEQFFGPGTRLTVL.

This clonotype was detected a few times. The chain links TRBV9 to TRBJ2-7; the match to TRBD2 covers 9 bases. The V gene's germline CDR1 is SGDLS and CDR2 YYNGEE. Unmatched junction bases numbered 5, after V lost 4 bases and J lost 0 bases. CDR3 length: 15 residues. CDR3 in DNA: TGTGCCAGCAGCTCCGGGACTAGCTTCTCCTACGAGCAGTACTTC. This gives the protein CASSSGTSFSYEQYF.

The chain uses TRBV20-1 and TRBJ1-2; weak D call: TRBD1 (5 bases). V lost 5 bases and J 8 bases, leaving 15 bases between the germline ends. This CDR3 comprises 12 residues. The V gene's germline CDR1 is DFQATT and CDR2 SNEGSKA (reference sequence). The DNA for the CDR3 is TGCAGTGCTCACGGGACGGCGAAGGGCTACACCTTC. Amino acid sequence: CSAHGTAKGYTF.

This clonotype was recorded a few times. The chain combines TRBV10-3 with TRBJ1-5, with a possible D match to TRBD1 (6 bases). This CDR3 contains 14 residues. Per the germline V gene, CDR1 is ENHRY and CDR2 is SYGVKD. Trimming stripped 3 bases from V and 7 bases from J, with 13 bases between. CDR3 nucleotides: TGTGCCATCAGTGAAGCGGCAGGGGAACAGCCCCAGCATTTT. Translation gives CAISEAAGEQPQHF.

By sample fraction, this clonotype is medium-sized. The chain combines TRBV7-9 with TRBJ1-4, with D unresolved. With 6 bases removed from V and 2 bases from J, the gap between germline ends came to 10 bases. Germline CDR1 is SEHNR and CDR2 is FQNEAQ (reference sequence). The CDR3 is made up of 14 amino acids. The CDR3 sequence is CASRERSTNEKLFF. DNA for the CDR3: TGTGCCAGCAGGGAGAGGAGCACTAATGAAAAACTGTTTTTT.

This clonotype was seen at least ten times. The rearrangement links TRBV10-3 to TRBJ2-4; 7 bases are shared with TRBD2. With V trimmed by 1 base and J by 0 bases, 27 bases remained unmatched. The CDR3 is 24 amino acids. Germline V gene lookup returns CDR1 ENHRY and CDR2 SYGVKD. DNA for the CDR3: TGTGCCATCAGTGAGTACGGGATGATGGTTCGGGCTAGCGGAAGGAACATAGCCAAAAACATTCAGTACTTC. Translation: CAISEYGMMVRASGRNIAKNIQYF.

This clonotype was seen only a few times. V is TRBV25-1 and J is TRBJ2-2; 10 positions agree with TRBD2. This CDR3 has 17 amino acids. V dropped 4 bases and J dropped 2; count of bases not matched to a gene: 7. Germline assignment: CDR1 MGHDK and CDR2 SYGVNS. The CDR3 DNA reads as TGTGCCAGCAGTGCGCGTCTAGCGGGAGACAACACCGGGGAGCTGTTTTTT. It encodes CASSARLAGDNTGELFF.

This clonotype was recorded at least ten times. The chain is built from TRBV14 and TRBJ1-3; D possibly corresponds to TRBD1 (5 bases). Germline V gives CDR1 SGHDN, CDR2 FVKESK. The CDR3 runs to 14 residues. V was trimmed by 4 bases and J by 8 bases, leaving 15 bases between them. The CDR3 DNA follows: TGTGCCAGCAGCCGGGGGTTCGGGATTGACACCATATATTTT. This codes for CASSRGFGIDTIYF.

Details on this clonotype: This is likely a read error, given that the CDR3 carries no conserved phenylalanine or tryptophan at its end. No DNA is shown, since the ends of the CDR3 on it are uncertain; the CDR3 is the one TCRdb lists. The chain is built from TRBV5-6 and TRBJ1-3; the D call in the table, TRBD1, was not verified against the DNA. The CDR3 spans 8 amino acids, including both terminal residues. Germline CDR1 reads SGHDT; CDR2 reads YYEEEE. The chain's CDR3 is CTSSLGGD.

This clonotype was seen at least ten times. J is TRBJ2-7 and V is TRBV6-5; no reliable D call. Trimming left V 7 bases short and J 7 bases short, with 5 bases between. The CDR3 runs to 9 residues. The germline CDR1 and CDR2 sequences are MNHEY and SVGAGI. CDR3 amino acids: CASMGEQYF. The CDR3 DNA is TGTGCCAGCATGGGGGAGCAGTACTTC.

This clonotype was seen a few times. V is TRBV24-1 and J is TRBJ1-5; D gene uncertain. The CDR3 has 13 amino acids. Germline V gives CDR1 KGHDR, CDR2 SFDVKD. Trimming stripped 0 bases from V and 5 bases from J, with 4 bases between. The CDR3 DNA is TGTGCCACCAGTGATTTGACGGATCAGCCCCAGCATTTT. Translation gives CATSDLTDQPQHF.

This clonotype is deemed medium-sized. The chain combines TRBV19 with TRBJ1-4, with D maybe TRBD1 (6 bases). CDR3 length equals 11 residues. V dropped 7 bases and J dropped 8 bases, with 8 bases sitting between them. The germline CDR1 and CDR2 sequences are LNHDA and SQIVND (reference sequence). The CDR3 loop reads CASTGEEKLFF. The CDR3 DNA is TGTGCCAGTACAGGGGAGGAAAAACTGTTTTTT.

V is TRBV7-9 and J is TRBJ1-2, with D maybe TRBD1 (5 bases). The CDR3 extends over 14 amino acids. The V gene lost 1 base and the J gene lost 3 bases, with 9 bases spanning the gap. Per the germline V gene, CDR1 is SEHNR and CDR2 is FQNEAQ (reference sequence). The DNA for the CDR3 is TGTGCCAGCAGCTTAGGAGGGGTAGACTATGGCTACACCTTC. Protein: CASSLGGVDYGYTF.

This clonotype showed up many times. The V call is TRBV5-4, the J call TRBJ2-3, with 9 positions matching TRBD1. Germline V gives CDR1 SGHNT, CDR2 YYREEE (reference sequence). J was trimmed by 2 bases and V by 4 bases; bases with no gene match: 2. The CDR3 covers 14 residues. CDR3 region: CASSRDRVTDTQYF. For the CDR3, the DNA is TGTGCCAGCAGCCGGGACAGGGTCACAGATACGCAGTATTTT.

The chain links TRBV15 to TRBJ1-1; D gene unclear. The germline V and J ends were trimmed by 1 base and 8 bases, with 5 bases remaining between them. Germline CDR1 and CDR2: LNHNV and YYDKDF (reference sequence). The CDR3 spans 11 residues. The CDR3 DNA follows: TGTGCCACCAGCAGAGGACCCGAAGCTTTCTTT. As protein: CATSRGPEAFF.

V is TRBV11-2 and J is TRBJ2-1; tentative D call: TRBD2 (6 bases). V lost 2 bases, J lost 5 bases, and 13 bases lay in between. CDR1 and CDR2 from the germline V gene are SGHAT and FQNNGV. This CDR3 spans 15 amino acids. CDR3 sequence (DNA): TGTGCCAGCAGCTTACAAGCGGGCGGAAACAATGAGCAGTTCTTC. This encodes CASSLQAGGNNEQFF.

Remarks on this clonotype: Given the absence of the conserved phenylalanine or tryptophan at the CDR3 end, a read error is likely. The chain has TRBV11-2 and TRBJ2-2, with 14 bases aligning to TRBD2. The CDR3 runs to 16 residues. Germline trimming cut 5 bases from V and 7 bases from J; bases unmatched to any gene: 6. Germline V gene sequence: CDR1 SGHAT, CDR2 FQNNGV. CDR3 nucleotide sequence: TGTGCCAGCAGCGCGACTAGCGGGAGGGCCCACGGGGAGCTGTTTTCT. Protein sequence: CASSATSGRAHGELFS.

The chain carries TRBV24-1 and TRBJ2-1; D is undetermined. V was clipped by 5 bases and J by 9 bases, with 10 bases between them. The CDR3 has 12 residues. The germline gives CDR1 KGHDR, CDR2 SFDVKD. CDR3 protein: CATSAYGVEQFF. The DNA of the CDR3 is TGTGCCACCAGTGCTTACGGAGTTGAGCAGTTCTTC.

This clonotype has a count of ten or more. The V call is TRBV7-8, the J call TRBJ2-2; D is unclear. The ends were cut back, 5 bases at V and 4 bases at J, with 17 bases in the middle. Germline CDR1 and CDR2: SGHVS and FQNEAQ. The CDR3 is 16 residues long. CDR3 sequence reads: CASSQFTSSTTGELFF. DNA for the CDR3: TGTGCCAGCAGCCAATTTACGTCTTCGACCACCGGGGAGCTGTTTTTT.

Concerning this clonotype: At one boundary the junction diverges from the germline segment, which might be a read error. The CDR3 loop is CVSSYGRSASEQFF. The CDR3 coding sequence is TGTGTCAGCAGCTACGGACGTAGCGCGAGTGAGCAGTTCTTC. This rearrangement joins TRBV7-9 to TRBJ2-1, with a tentative D call TRBD2 (5 bases). CDR3 length: 14 amino acids. Germline assignment: CDR1 SEHNR and CDR2 FQNEAQ (reference sequence).

This clonotype was found once. The chain employs TRBV7-6 and TRBJ2-7; the D is unclear. The CDR3 runs to 13 residues. Germline lookup yields CDR1 SGHVS and CDR2 FNYEAQ. Trimming shortened V by 6 bases and J by 1 base, and 10 bases separated the two germline ends. CDR3 amino acids: CASRGIGSYEQYF. The CDR3 DNA follows: TGTGCCAGCAGAGGGATAGGGTCCTACGAGCAGTACTTC.

This clonotype turned up a few times. The rearrangement uses TRBV7-6 and TRBJ2-7; D perhaps matches TRBD2 (6 bases). V gave up 6 bases and J gave up 6 bases, with 15 bases separating them. Germline CDR1 SGHVS, CDR2 FNYEAQ. This CDR3 is built from 13 residues. CDR3 region: CASSSREWSEQYF. The CDR3 coding sequence is TGTGCCAGCAGTTCTCGGGAGTGGAGCGAGCAGTACTTC.

The rearrangement links TRBV5-1 to TRBJ2-7; 10 bases align to TRBD1. Germline loops: CDR1 SGHRS, CDR2 YFSETQ. The CDR3 sequence is 14 residues long. After removal of 4 bases from V and 6 bases from J, the junction contained 7 bases not matched to a gene. CDR3: CASSLGQGLTEQYF. The CDR3 region has the DNA TGCGCCAGCAGCCTGGGACAGGGGCTGACCGAGCAGTACTTC.

At least ten counts were recorded for this clonotype. V is TRBV6-5 and J is TRBJ2-1; TRBD2 aligns across 14 bases. From germline, CDR1 is MNHEY and CDR2 SVGAGI. Trimming removed 6 bases from V and 9 bases from J; junction bases left unmatched: 7. The CDR3 runs to 15 residues. In DNA, the CDR3 is TGTGCCAGCAGACGGACTAGCGGGAGGATCGGTGAGCAGTTCTTC. Translated, it gives CASRRTSGRIGEQFF.

V is TRBV19 and J is TRBJ2-5; D is possibly TRBD2 (6 bases). Trimming cost V 8 bases and J 5 bases, with 24 bases left between them. Germline V gene sequence: CDR1 LNHDA, CDR2 SQIVND (reference sequence). The CDR3 consists of 16 residues. The CDR3 sequence: CASQAGTLSTGETQYF. The CDR3 bases are TGTGCCAGTCAGGCGGGAACCCTGAGCACCGGGGAGACCCAGTACTTC.